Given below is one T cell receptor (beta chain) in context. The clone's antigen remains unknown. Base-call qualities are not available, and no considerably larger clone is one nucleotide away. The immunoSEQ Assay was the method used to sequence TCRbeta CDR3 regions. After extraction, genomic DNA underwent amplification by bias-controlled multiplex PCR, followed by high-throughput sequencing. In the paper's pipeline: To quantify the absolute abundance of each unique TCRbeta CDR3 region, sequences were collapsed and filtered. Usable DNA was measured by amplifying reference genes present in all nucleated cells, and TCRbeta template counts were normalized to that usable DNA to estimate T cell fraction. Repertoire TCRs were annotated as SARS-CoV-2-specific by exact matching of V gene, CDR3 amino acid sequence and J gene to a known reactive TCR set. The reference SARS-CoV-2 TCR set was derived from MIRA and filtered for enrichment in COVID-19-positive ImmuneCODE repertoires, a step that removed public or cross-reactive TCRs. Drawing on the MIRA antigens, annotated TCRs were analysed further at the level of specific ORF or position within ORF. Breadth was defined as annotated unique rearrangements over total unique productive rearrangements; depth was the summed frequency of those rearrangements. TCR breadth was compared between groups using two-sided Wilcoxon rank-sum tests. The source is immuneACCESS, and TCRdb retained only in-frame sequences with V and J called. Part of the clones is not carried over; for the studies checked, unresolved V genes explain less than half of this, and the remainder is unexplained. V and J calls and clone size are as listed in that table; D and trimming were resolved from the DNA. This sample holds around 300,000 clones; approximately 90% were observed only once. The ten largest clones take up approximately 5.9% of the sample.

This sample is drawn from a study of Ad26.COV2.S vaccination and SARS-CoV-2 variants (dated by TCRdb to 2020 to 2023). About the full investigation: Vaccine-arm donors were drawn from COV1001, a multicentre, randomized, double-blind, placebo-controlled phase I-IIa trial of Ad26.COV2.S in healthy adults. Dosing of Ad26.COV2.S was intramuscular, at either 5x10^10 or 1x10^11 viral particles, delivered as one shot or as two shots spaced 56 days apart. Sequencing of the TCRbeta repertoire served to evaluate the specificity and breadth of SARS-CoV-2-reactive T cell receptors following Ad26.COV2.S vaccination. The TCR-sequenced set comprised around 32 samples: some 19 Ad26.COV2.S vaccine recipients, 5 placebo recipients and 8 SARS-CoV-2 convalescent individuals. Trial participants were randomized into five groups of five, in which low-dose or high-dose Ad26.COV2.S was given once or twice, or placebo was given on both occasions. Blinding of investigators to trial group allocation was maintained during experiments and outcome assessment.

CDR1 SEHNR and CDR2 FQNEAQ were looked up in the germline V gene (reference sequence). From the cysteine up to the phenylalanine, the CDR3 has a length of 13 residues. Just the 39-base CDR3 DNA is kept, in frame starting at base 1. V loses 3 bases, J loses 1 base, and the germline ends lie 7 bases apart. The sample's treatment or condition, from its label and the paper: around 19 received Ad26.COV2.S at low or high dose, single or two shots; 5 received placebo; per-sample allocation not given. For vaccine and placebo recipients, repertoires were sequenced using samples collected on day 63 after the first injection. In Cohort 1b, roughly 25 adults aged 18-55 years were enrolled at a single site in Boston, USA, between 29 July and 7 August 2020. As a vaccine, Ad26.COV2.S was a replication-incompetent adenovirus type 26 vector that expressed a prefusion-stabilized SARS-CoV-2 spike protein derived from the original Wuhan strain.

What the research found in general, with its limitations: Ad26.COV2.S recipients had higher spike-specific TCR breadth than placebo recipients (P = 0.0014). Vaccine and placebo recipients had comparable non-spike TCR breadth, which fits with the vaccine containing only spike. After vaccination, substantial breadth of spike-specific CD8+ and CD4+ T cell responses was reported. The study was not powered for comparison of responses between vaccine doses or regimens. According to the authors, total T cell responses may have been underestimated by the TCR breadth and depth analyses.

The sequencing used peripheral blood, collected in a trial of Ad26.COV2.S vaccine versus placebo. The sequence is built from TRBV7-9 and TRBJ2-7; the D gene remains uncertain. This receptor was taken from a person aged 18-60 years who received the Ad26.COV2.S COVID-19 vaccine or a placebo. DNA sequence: TGTGCCAGCAGCTTGTGGGGTTCCTACGAGCAGTACTTC. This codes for CASSLWGSYEQYF.